This entry concerns a single T cell receptor (beta chain). A read error may be the cause here, since a much bigger clone is one base away. These data belong to a study of naive and memory T cell subsets. The SP2 primer and nested alpha and beta constant region primers amplified ligated cDNA in four rounds. TCRdb fed the UMI-ligation and nested PCR reads into MiXCR, producing one record per CDR3 protein. The sample has 20,000 to 25,000 distinct CDR3 sequences, 6% seen once; the top ten hold 6.2%. Treatment noted: skin biopsy from PPD injection site in Mantoux-positive individual. An oligonucleotide containing a UMI was ligated to the 3' end of TCR cDNA. Germline values: CDR1 MDHEN, CDR2 SYDVKM. The CDR3 is 15 residues long.

V gene TRBV28 combines with J gene TRBJ2-1; 10 bases are a match to TRBD2. The clonotype originates from an adult in good health. Specimen: skin, collected from a tuberculin skin test site. The CDR3 spells CVSSFLAGGYNEQFF. In nucleotides, the CDR3 is TGTGTCAGCAGTTTTTTAGCGGGAGGCTACAATGAGCAGTTCTTC.